These T cell receptor beta chains were read from a single sample in a study of control samples from healthy donors and cancer patients. TCRdb's table, derived via immunoSEQ multiplex PCR, lists solely in-frame clones and lacks some. The profile shows some 74,000 clones, around 93% of them singletons. Sequencing was carried out using blood. Source of these receptors: a woman in her 30s in good health. The CDR3 runs from the conserved cysteine through the conserved F or W. Fields, in order: J gene, V gene, clone size, D gene, CDR3 DNA, CDR3 protein. The D gene is left open where the match is weak. Clone size is shown for a subset of rows, as once, few, many or a class of expanded clone.

>TRBJ2-1|TRBV3-1/TRBV3-2|-|-
TGTGCCAGCAGCCAAGCCGGGAGAAATGAGCAGTTCTTC
CASSQAGRNEQFF
>TRBJ1-3|TRBV11-2|-|-
TGTGCCAGTAGGTGGGGGGCCTCTGGAAACACCATATATTTT
CASRWGASGNTIYF
>TRBJ2-3|TRBV13|-|TRBD2
TGTGCCAGCAGCTCTCCGGGACTAGCGAACACTGTGGCGCAGTATTTT
CASSSPGLANTVAQYF
>TRBJ1-5|TRBV19|-|-
TGTGCCAGTAGTAGGGGGCGACGGGGACAGCCCCAGCATTTT
CASSRGRRGQPQHF
>TRBJ2-3|TRBV30|-|-
TGTGCCGGAACAACGGGCGGGTTCGCAGATACGCAGTATTTT
CAGTTGGFADTQYF
>TRBJ1-3|TRBV3-1/TRBV3-2|-|-
TGTGCCAGCAGCCAAAGCTCTGGAAACACCATATATTTT
CASSQSSGNTIYF
>TRBJ2-7|TRBV18|-|-
TGTGCCAGCTCACCCGCCTGGGGCTCCTACGAGCAGTACTTC
CASSPAWGSYEQYF
>TRBJ2-6|TRBV7-2|-|-
TGTGCCAGCAGCACCCGAACCTCTGGGGCCAACGTCCTGACTTTC
CASSTRTSGANVLTF
>TRBJ1-1|TRBV12-3/TRBV12-4|-|-
TGTGCCAGCAGTTTTTCCGACACTGAAGCTTTCTTT
CASSFSDTEAFF
>TRBJ2-7|TRBV6-1|-|TRBD1
TGTGCCAGCAGTGAACGGGCCGATGGACAGGCCGCCTACGAGCAGTACTTC
CASSERADGQAAYEQYF
>TRBJ1-1|TRBV29-1|few|-
TGCAGCGTTAGGGGACGGTTGAACACTGAAGCTTTCTTT
CSVRGRLNTEAFF
>TRBJ1-3|TRBV6-1|-|-
TGTGCCAGCAGTGTGCGAGGGTCCCGAGTTGGAAACACCATATATTTT
CASSVRGSRVGNTIYF
>TRBJ2-7|TRBV9|-|-
TGTGCCAGCAGCGTAGAGGGATACGAGCAGTACTTC
CASSVEGYEQYF
>TRBJ1-6|TRBV4-1|-|-
TGCGCCAGCAGCCCATCTGGTCAAGTGGGTTATTCCGGGACACCGCTGAATTCACCCCTCCACTTT
CASSPSGQVGYSGTPLNSPLHF
>TRBJ2-7|TRBV28|-|-
TGTGCCAGCAGCCCGGGGGGCACAGGGGGTAACTACGAGCAGTACTTC
CASSPGGTGGNYEQYF
>TRBJ2-5|TRBV5-1|-|-
TGCGCCAGCAGCCATGATACTTTAGAGACCCAGTACTTC
CASSHDTLETQYF
>TRBJ1-6|TRBV12-3/TRBV12-4|-|-
TGTGCCAGCACCCAGACGTCTTATTCACCCCTCCACTTT
CASTQTSYSPLHF
>TRBJ2-2|TRBV28|-|-
TGTGCCAGCAGCAGGAACACCGGGGAGCTGTTTTTT
CASSRNTGELFF
>TRBJ1-5|TRBV19|-|-
TGTGCCAGTAGGAACCCGGGACGGTACAATCAGCCCCAGCATTTT
CASRNPGRYNQPQHF
>TRBJ2-6|TRBV5-1|-|-
TGCGCCAGCAGCATAACAGGGTCTGGGGCCAACGTCCTGACTTTC
CASSITGSGANVLTF
>TRBJ2-2|TRBV27|-|TRBD2
TGTGCCAGCAGTGTTGGACTAGCGGGGGAGATCGGGGAGCTGTTTTTT
CASSVGLAGEIGELFF
>TRBJ1-1|TRBV10-2|-|-
TGCGCCAGCAGTGAGTTATGGGGGCGCGGGGTGACTGAAGCTTTCTTT
CASSELWGRGVTEAFF
>TRBJ1-1|TRBV6-5|-|-
TGTGCCAGCAGTTACCTGACGGGAGAAGCTTTCTTT
CASSYLTGEAFF
>TRBJ1-3|TRBV28|-|TRBD1
TGTGCCAGCCGACCAGGGACAGCCTCTGGAAACACCATATATTTT
CASRPGTASGNTIYF